Following are 27 T cell receptor beta chains from one sample sequenced in a study of control samples from healthy donors and cancer patients. Measured with immunoSEQ multiplex PCR; TCRdb has only the in-frame clones, and not every one. The repertoire includes approximately 52,000 clones, 95% to 97% of them detected once, and approximately 1% sits in the top ten. Sequenced: blood. The source of these receptors is a woman in her late teens or twenties in good health.

The V gene is TRBV6-5, the J gene TRBJ1-5; D perhaps matches TRBD1 (6 bases). Germline CDR1 reads MNHEY; CDR2 reads SVGAGI. This CDR3 is 13 amino acids long. The V end lost 10 bases, the J end lost 5 bases, and 15 bases lay between the germline ends. This CDR3 reads CATRGKGHQPQHF. CDR3 in DNA: TGTGCCACCAGGGGAAAGGGGCATCAGCCCCAGCATTTT.

The chain carries TRBV2 and TRBJ2-5, with TRBD2 matching 14 bases. CDR3 length: 16 amino acids. Per germline, CDR1 SNHLY and CDR2 FYNNEI. Trimming cost V 7 bases and J 1 base; bases outside gene matches: 5. CDR3 loop: CASTLGTSGGQETQYF. CDR3 nucleotides: TGTGCCAGCACCCTAGGGACTAGCGGGGGCCAAGAGACCCAGTACTTC.

The sample holds one count of this clone. V and J are TRBV2 and TRBJ1-5; maybe TRBD1 (5 bases). CDR1 is SNHLY, CDR2 FYNNEI, per germline. The germline V and J ends were trimmed by 4 bases and 4 bases, with 11 bases remaining between them. CDR3 length equals 14 residues. CDR3: CASSVSRANQPQHF. CDR3 sequence (DNA): TGTGCCAGCAGTGTATCCAGGGCAAATCAGCCCCAGCATTTT.

The gene calls are TRBV6-5 and TRBJ1-2; possibly TRBD1 for D (6 bases). From germline, CDR1 is MNHEY and CDR2 SVGAGI. CDR3 length equals 13 residues. With 10 bases removed from V and 7 bases from J, the gap between germline ends came to 19 bases. As DNA, the CDR3 is TGTGCCACATATGACAGGTCCTCGGGTGGCTACACCTTC. Translated: CATYDRSSGGYTF.

This chain joins TRBV29-1 and TRBJ1-2; D remains unclear. Germline CDR1 reads SQVTM; CDR2 reads ANQGSEA. V lost 7 bases and J lost 6, with 18 bases in between. The CDR3 is made up of 13 amino acids. DNA for the CDR3: TGCAGCGCCAAAAATGGGCGTGCGGATGGCTACACCTTC. Its translation: CSAKNGRADGYTF.

The chain is built from TRBV30 and TRBJ1-1; D unclear. The V gene lost 1 base and the J gene lost 6 bases, with 6 bases spanning the gap. Germline lookup yields CDR1 GTSNPN and CDR2 SVGIG (reference sequence). CDR3 length: 11 residues. This chain's CDR3 is CAWSETSEAFF. The CDR3 nucleotides read TGTGCCTGGAGTGAAACATCTGAAGCTTTCTTT.

As to this clone: The sample has other DNA sequences that encode this CDR3 too. The chain combines TRBV18 with TRBJ1-2; the D gene is possibly TRBD1 (6 bases). There are 18 residues in the CDR3. V gave up 2 bases and J gave up 3 bases, with 22 bases separating them. From germline, CDR1 is KGHSH and CDR2 LQKENI. The chain's CDR3 is CASSPRRTDGHSDYGYTF. CDR3 bases: TGTGCCAGCTCACCAAGACGGACAGATGGCCACTCAGACTATGGCTACACCTTC.

The genes are TRBV10-1 and TRBJ2-5; D is perhaps TRBD1 or TRBD2 (5 bases each). The germline V gene has CDR1 WNHNN and CDR2 SYGVQD (reference sequence). CDR3 length: 12 amino acids. The ends were cut back, 3 bases at V and 13 bases at J, with 15 bases in the middle. The CDR3 here is CASSDVPGRAYF. Here the CDR3 DNA reads TGCGCCAGCAGTGATGTTCCGGGACGGGCGTACTTC.

This chain joins TRBV11-2 and TRBJ1-1; D not resolved. This CDR3 region has 13 residues. Germline lookup yields CDR1 SGHAT and CDR2 FQNNGV. Trimming removed 0 bases from V and 10 bases from J, with 12 bases in between. In DNA form, the CDR3 reads TGTGCCAGCAGCTTAGATGATAGGGTTCGAGCTTTCTTT. Its translation: CASSLDDRVRAFF.

V gene TRBV5-8 combines with J gene TRBJ1-6, with a weak D call TRBD1 (5 bases). V lost 3 bases to trimming and J lost 8 bases, with 9 bases between them. The CDR3 spans 13 residues. Germline assignment: CDR1 SGHTS and CDR2 YDEGEE. The CDR3 here is CASSSAGYSPLHF. The CDR3 DNA reads as TGTGCCAGCAGCTCCGCAGGGTATTCACCCCTCCACTTT.

This clone was seen a handful of times. This sequence joins TRBV7-2 and TRBJ1-2; 7 bases agree with TRBD1. This CDR3 has 14 residues. V dropped 5 bases and J dropped 8; count of bases not matched to a gene: 11. The germline V gene encodes CDR1 SGHTA and CDR2 FQGNSA. This CDR3 reads CASSTPGGFWGYTF. The DNA for the CDR3 is TGTGCCAGCAGCACCCCAGGGGGTTTCTGGGGCTACACCTTC.

The CDR3: CASSSLAGTIYNEQFF. The CDR3 DNA is TGTGCCAGCAGCTCGCTAGCGGGGACGATTTACAATGAGCAGTTCTTC. V gene TRBV13 combines with J gene TRBJ2-1, with 9 bases lining up with TRBD2. In germline, CDR1 is PRHDT, CDR2 FYEKMQ (reference sequence). The CDR3 contains 16 residues. With 4 bases clipped from V and 4 bases from J, the junction kept 8 bases outside the gene matches.

The chain employs TRBV11-2 and TRBJ2-3; maybe TRBD1 (5 bases). This CDR3 spans 15 amino acids. Germline V gives CDR1 SGHAT, CDR2 FQNNGV. The V and J ends lost 5 bases and 3 bases respectively, with 15 bases between them. The DNA of the CDR3 is TGTGCCAGCAGCCCCCAAGGGGCAGGGACAGATACGCAGTATTTT. Translation gives CASSPQGAGTDTQYF.

J is TRBJ2-5 and V is TRBV19; TRBD2 is a possible D gene (5 bases). V was clipped by 5 bases and J by 4 bases, with 20 bases between them. This CDR3 is 16 amino acids long. CDR1 is LNHDA and CDR2 is SQIVND in the germline V gene (reference sequence). CDR3 residues: CASSARPGVRPETQYF. The CDR3 bases are TGTGCCAGTAGTGCCAGACCCGGGGTTAGGCCAGAGACCCAGTACTTC.

The rearrangement uses TRBV7-2 and TRBJ2-3, with D perhaps matching TRBD1 (5 bases). Germline CDR1 and CDR2: SGHTA and FQGNSA. The CDR3 has 15 amino acids. V lost 5 bases to trimming and J lost 1 base, with 13 bases between them. CDR3 sequence (DNA): TGTGCCAGCAGCGTGCGTAAGGGGCGCACAGATACGCAGTATTTT. Amino acid sequence: CASSVRKGRTDTQYF.

This rearrangement joins TRBV23-1 to TRBJ1-2; TRBD1 is a possible D gene (5 bases). TRBV23-1 counts as an open reading frame of uncertain function. The CDR3 is 16 residues long. Trimming took off 2 bases at V and 2 bases at J, with 15 bases between the two ends. The CDR3 DNA is TGCGCCAGCAGTCAAATTGGGGACGGTTGGAACTATGGCTACACCTTC. Residues: CASSQIGDGWNYGYTF.

This rearrangement joins TRBV24-1 to TRBJ1-5; D is ambiguous. Trimming shortened V by 4 bases and J by 1 base, and 7 bases separated the two germline ends. Germline V gene sequence: CDR1 KGHDR, CDR2 SFDVKD. This CDR3 has 14 residues. CDR3 amino acids: CATSDGSSNQPQHF. CDR3 nucleotide sequence: TGTGCCACCAGTGACGGGTCCAGCAATCAGCCCCAGCATTTT.

This chain joins TRBV7-2 and TRBJ2-1; TRBD2 matches 8 bases. Trimming at V came to 5 bases and at J to 15 bases, leaving 18 bases not matched to a gene. The germline V gene encodes CDR1 SGHTA and CDR2 FQGNSA. This CDR3 comprises 15 residues. Here the CDR3 DNA reads TGTGCCAGCAGCCATAGGGGGACTAGTTTTGATGAGTGGTTCTTC. Translating gives CASSHRGTSFDEWFF. The whole variable domain, remainder taken from reference TRBV7-2 and TRBJ2-1, is GAGVSQSPSNKVTEKGKDVELRCDPISGHTALYWYRQSLGQGLEFLIYFQGNSAPDKSGLPSDRFSAERTGGSVSTLTIQRTQQEDSAVYLCASSHRGTSFDEWFFGPGTRLTVL.

Worth noting for this clone: One end of the junction fails to match germline, which may point to a read error. The genes are TRBV5-5 and TRBJ1-6; 9 bases are shared with TRBD1. CDR1 is SGHKS and CDR2 is YYEKEE in the germline V gene (reference sequence). This CDR3 is 17 amino acids long. The CDR3 sequence is CVSSLRDRAVYNSPLHF. DNA of the CDR3: TGTGTCAGCAGCCTCCGGGACAGGGCCGTATATAATTCACCCCTCCACTTT. Complete variable domain (other parts from reference TRBV5-5 and TRBJ1-6): DAGVTQSPTHLIKTRGQQVTLRCSPISGHKSVSWYQQVLGQGPQFIFQYYEKEERGRGNFPDRFSARQFPNYSSELNVNALLLGDSALYLCVSSLRDRAVYNSPLHFGNGTRLTVT.

J is TRBJ2-7 and V is TRBV5-4; 12 bases line up with TRBD2. Germline V gene lookup returns CDR1 SGHNT and CDR2 YYREEE (reference sequence). The CDR3 contains 14 residues. V was clipped by 3 bases and J by 3 bases; unmatched bases: 1. The CDR3 spells CASSSLAGGYEQYF. CDR3 nucleotides: TGTGCCAGCAGCTCACTAGCGGGGGGCTACGAGCAGTACTTC.

This chain joins TRBV3-1 (or the pseudogene TRBV3-2) and TRBJ2-1; TRBD2 matches at 10 bases. The germline gives CDR1 LGHDT, CDR2 YNNKEL (reference sequence). This CDR3 is built from 16 residues. After removal of 0 bases from V and 4 bases from J, the junction contained 3 bases not matched to a gene. The CDR3 sequence: CASSQEGLAMYNEQFF. Here the CDR3 DNA reads TGTGCCAGCAGCCAAGAGGGACTAGCGATGTACAATGAGCAGTTCTTC.

This chain uses TRBV19 with TRBJ2-7; D call uncertain. The germline V gene encodes CDR1 LNHDA and CDR2 SQIVND (reference sequence). This CDR3 comprises 15 residues. With 3 bases removed from V and 2 bases from J, the gap between germline ends came to 14 bases. The CDR3 loop reads CASSIGRPETYEQYF. The CDR3 nucleotides read TGTGCCAGTAGTATCGGTAGACCGGAAACCTACGAGCAGTACTTC.

This clone was detected a few times. CDR3 bases: TGTGCTAGTGCCCCGTTCCCCGGCAGGGATATGAACACTGAAGCTTTCTTT. Its protein product is CASAPFPGRDMNTEAFF. The chain uses TRBV12-5 and TRBJ1-1; possible D gene TRBD1, 5 bases. Germline lookup yields CDR1 LGHNT and CDR2 FRNRAP. V lost 7 bases and J lost 0, with 21 bases in between. The CDR3 sequence is 17 residues long.

This clone was counted a single time. V and J are TRBV15 and TRBJ1-6, with 7 bases lining up with TRBD1. The J segment lost 4 bases and the V segment lost 1 base, leaving 1 base of the junction unmatched. CDR3 length: 15 amino acids. Germline V gene sequence: CDR1 LNHNV, CDR2 YYDKDF (reference sequence). DNA of the CDR3: TGTGCCACCAGCAGAGTGACAGGGTATAATTCACCCCTCCACTTT. This translates into CATSRVTGYNSPLHF.

This sequence joins TRBV9 and TRBJ2-1; D not resolved. Looked up from germline, CDR1 is SGDLS and CDR2 is YYNGEE. The CDR3 loop spans 16 amino acids. V dropped 0 bases and J dropped 5 bases, with 15 bases sitting between them. The CDR3 DNA reads TGTGCCAGCAGCGTAGTAGGAAGGGCAGTTGACAATGAGCAGTTCTTC. It encodes CASSVVGRAVDNEQFF. Full variable domain (missing parts from reference TRBV9 and TRBJ2-1): DSGVTQTPKHLITATGQRVTLRCSPRSGDLSVYWYQQSLDQGLQFLIQYYNGEERAKGNILERFSAQQFPDLHSELNLSSLELGDSALYFCASSVVGRAVDNEQFFGPGTRLTVL.

This chain links TRBV6-5 with TRBJ1-3; D remains ambiguous. Germline V gives CDR1 MNHEY, CDR2 SVGAGI. The CDR3 totals 15 residues. Trimming pared 5 bases from V and 4 bases from J, leaving 15 bases between. The CDR3 sequence: CASSRSGLRGNTIYF. The CDR3 nucleotides are TGTGCCAGCAGTCGCAGCGGGCTGAGGGGAAACACCATATATTTT.

This chain joins TRBV7-6 and TRBJ2-2; possible D gene TRBD1, 6 bases. The CDR3 has 15 amino acids. V shed 5 bases and J shed 10 bases, with 20 bases lying between them. The germline V gene has CDR1 SGHVS and CDR2 FNYEAQ. DNA for the CDR3: TGTGCCAGCAGCCATGGGGCAGGGGCGGCTTTGGAGCTGTTTTTT. Protein: CASSHGAGAALELFF.